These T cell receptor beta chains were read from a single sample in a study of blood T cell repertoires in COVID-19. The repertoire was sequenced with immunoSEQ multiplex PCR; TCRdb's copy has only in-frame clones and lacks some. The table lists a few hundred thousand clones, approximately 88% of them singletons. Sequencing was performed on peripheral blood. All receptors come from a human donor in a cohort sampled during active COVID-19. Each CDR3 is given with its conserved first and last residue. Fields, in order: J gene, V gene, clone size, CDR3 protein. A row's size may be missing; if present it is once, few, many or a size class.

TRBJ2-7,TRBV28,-,CASIPLDRAPYEQYF
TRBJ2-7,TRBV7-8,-,CASSPWAGPYEQYF
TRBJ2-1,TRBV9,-,CASTRGSRDEQFF
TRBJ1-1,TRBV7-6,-,CASSLVFSGNSEAFF
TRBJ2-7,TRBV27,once,CASSPGTKLLYEQYF
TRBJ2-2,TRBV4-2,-,CASSQDALAGRTGELFF
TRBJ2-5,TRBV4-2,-,CASSVIAGGGETQYF
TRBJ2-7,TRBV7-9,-,CASSDLRGFFSYEQYF
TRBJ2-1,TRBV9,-,CASSVAGAGKHSYNEQFF
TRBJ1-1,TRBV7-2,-,CASSLGGDPRGTEAFF
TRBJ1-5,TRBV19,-,CASSMAGFSNQPQHF
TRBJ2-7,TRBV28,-,CASSFSGGSESYEQYF
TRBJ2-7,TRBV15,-,CATSRDNSYEQYF
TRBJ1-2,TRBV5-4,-,CASSFDRGQSWGYTF
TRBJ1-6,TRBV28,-,CASLQRGFENSPLHF
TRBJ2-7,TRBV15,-,CATSQGTGGIYEQYF
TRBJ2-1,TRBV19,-,CASSIWSGVNHEQFF
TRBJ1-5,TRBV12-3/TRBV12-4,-,CASSAGERQPQHF
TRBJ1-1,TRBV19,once,CASSIDSPYRSLF
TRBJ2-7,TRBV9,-,CASSVGTGGPWIF
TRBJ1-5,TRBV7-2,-,CASSLAFGQPQHF
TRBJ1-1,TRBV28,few,CASTASDEAFF
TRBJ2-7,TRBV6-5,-,CASSSAYHSSEQYF
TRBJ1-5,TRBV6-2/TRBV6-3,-,CASSYSIGVGNQPQHF
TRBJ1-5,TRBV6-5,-,CASRHGDGYQPQHF
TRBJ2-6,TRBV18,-,CASSPTGSGANVLTF
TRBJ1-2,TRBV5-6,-,CASGSGSLGYGYTF
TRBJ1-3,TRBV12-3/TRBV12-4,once,CATLDRMGNTIYF